This TCR beta chain stems from a study of cytomegalovirus exposure and HLA in healthy donors. The PCR ran on 60 Vbeta and 13 Jbeta primers. Sequencing used immunoSEQ multiplex PCR; TCRdb keeps in-frame clones, though not all of them. The profile shows about 140,000 clones, more than 75% of them singletons. Study findings and constraints: The classifier reportedly diagnosed cytomegalovirus status with high specificity and sensitivity. In most subjects, TCR beta sequences reportedly gave accurate predictions of HLA-A and HLA-B alleles.

On this clone itself: The antigen remains undetermined.

The CDR3 extends over 15 amino acids. CDR1 and CDR2 (germline): SGHDT, YYEEEE. V lost 1 base and J lost 3, with 11 bases in between. At collection, donors were nominally healthy, but unrecorded immune exposures were probable. The sequence was collected from a man aged 18 to 30 in good health and CMV-seropositive. This rearrangement joins TRBV5-6 to TRBJ2-1; perhaps TRBD1 as D (6 bases). The specimen was PBMCs. CDR3 nucleotides: TGTGCCAGCAGCTTGCAGGGACACTACTACAATGAGCAGTTCTTC. As protein: CASSLQGHYYNEQFF.